The clone carrying this T cell receptor beta chain has just one count. Antigen unknown. This specimen comes from a study of cytomegalovirus exposure and HLA in healthy donors. Study-level points and caveats: Rare TCR sequences predominated, though certain public TCRs were found in many donors. Accurate prediction of most subjects' HLA-A and HLA-B alleles from TCR beta sequences was reported.

This CDR3 spans 17 amino acids. Trimming cost V 1 base and J 6 bases; bases outside gene matches: 9. Germline assignment: CDR1 MGHRA and CDR2 YSYEKL. Vbeta (60) and Jbeta (13) primers were used in the PCR. Source study methods: Some 12 million shared chains were among the approximately 80 million unique TCR beta chains that a later analysis counted. Profiled with immunoSEQ multiplex PCR; TCRdb holds only in-frame clones, not every one. The V and J calls and clone size come from that table; D and trimming were worked out from the DNA. Seen here are under 200,000 clones, roughly 70% observed once, and the top ten hold 1.5% to 2%.

This receptor was taken from a woman in her 30s in good health and CMV-seronegative. What was sequenced was PBMCs. This chain joins TRBV4-1 and TRBJ2-1, with TRBD2 matching 10 bases. The CDR3 DNA is TGCGCCAGCAGCCAAGTCCTAGCGGGGGTGTTAGGCAATGAGCAGTTCTTC. Its translation: CASSQVLAGVLGNEQFF.